The rows below give T cell receptor beta chains drawn from one sample of a study of T cells in Graves' hyperthyroidism and ophthalmopathy. One entry per CDR3 protein results from TCRdb running MiXCR on the multiplex PCR reads. The table has hundreds of thousands of distinct CDR3 sequences, 38% seen once. Sequences were obtained from blood. These receptors were collected from a man between 18 and 35 years old with Graves' hyperthyroidism. Each CDR3 is given with its conserved first and last residue. D genes are given only for firm matches. Some rows mark clone size as missing; the rest say once, few, many or name a class of expanded clone.

CDR3 DNA | CDR3 protein | J gene | CDR3 length | clone size | V gene | D gene
TGTGCCAGCAACCCACCGGACAGCGGGCCTGGCTACACCTTC | CASNPPDSGPGYTF | TRBJ1-2 | 14 | many | TRBV12-3/TRBV12-4 | NA
TGTGCCAGCAGTGACGAAGCGGGGTACGGGACCCAGTACTTC | CASSDEAGYGTQYF | TRBJ2-5 | 14 | NA | TRBV6-4 | TRBD2
TGTGCCAGCAGCGAGACACTAACTGAAGCTTTCTTT | CASSETLTEAFF | TRBJ1-1 | 12 | few | TRBV10-3 | NA
TGCAGCGTCCGGACAGGGGCGGGCGAGCAGTACTTC | CSVRTGAGEQYF | TRBJ2-7 | 12 | NA | TRBV29-1 | TRBD1
TGTGCCAGCAGCATGGGACAGGGGTATGGCTACACCTTC | CASSMGQGYGYTF | TRBJ1-2 | 13 | many | TRBV2 | TRBD1
TGCAGCGCCCGCGGTTTGGGAGGGGCGGGAGAGACCCAGTACTTC | CSARGLGGAGETQYF | TRBJ2-5 | 15 | many | TRBV29-1 | TRBD2
TGTGCCAGTAGTATAGCGGGACAAGTCACCGGGGAGCTGTTTTTT | CASSIAGQVTGELFF | TRBJ2-2 | 15 | NA | TRBV19 | NA
TGTGCCAGCAGCTCAAACGACAGGGGCATCGCGCAGTACTTC | CASSSNDRGIAQYF | TRBJ2-7 | 14 | NA | TRBV7-9 | TRBD1
TGTGCCAGTAGTGCGGGACAGGGGGCTAGTTCACCCCTCCACTTT | CASSAGQGASSPLHF | TRBJ1-6 | 15 | NA | TRBV19 | TRBD1
TGCAGCGTTGGGACAGCGAACACCGGGGAGCTGTTTTTT | CSVGTANTGELFF | TRBJ2-2 | 13 | many | TRBV29-1 | NA
TGCAGCGGAGCGATGAACACTGAAGCTTTCTTT | CSGAMNTEAFF | TRBJ1-1 | 11 | NA | TRBV29-1 | NA
TGTGCCAGCAGAACATCCCCCGGGGCCAACGTCCTGACTTTC | CASRTSPGANVLTF | TRBJ2-6 | 14 | NA | TRBV12-3/TRBV12-4 | NA
TGCGCCAGCAGTCTCTCCGGGACAGGGTTTAGTCGCGAGCAGTACTTC | CASSLSGTGFSREQYF | TRBJ2-7 | 16 | NA | TRBV19 | TRBD1
TGCGCCAGCAGCCAAGATACGGGATGGGGCTACGAGCAGTACTTC | CASSQDTGWGYEQYF | TRBJ2-7 | 15 | NA | TRBV4-1 | NA
TGTGCCAGCAGCGGGACAGGGAGAGAGACCCAGTACTTC | CASSGTGRETQYF | TRBJ2-5 | 13 | many | TRBV7-9 | TRBD1
TGTGCCAGCTCACGGACGGATGAGAGAGAGACCCAGTACTTC | CASSRTDERETQYF | TRBJ2-5 | 14 | NA | TRBV7-3 | NA
TGTGCCATCAGTGGCAGCGGGACAAGTGGAAACACCATATATTTT | CAISGSGTSGNTIYF | TRBJ1-3 | 15 | many | TRBV10-3 | NA
TGCGCCAGCAGCCAAGACCCGCCTAGCGGGGGAAAGACCCAGTACTTC | CASSQDPPSGGKTQYF | TRBJ2-5 | 16 | NA | TRBV7-2 | TRBD2
TGTGCCAGCAGCGTAGGAGGACAGGGGAGCGTCTACGAGCAGTACTTC | CASSVGGQGSVYEQYF | TRBJ2-7 | 16 | few | TRBV9 | TRBD1
TGCAGCGCAGAGGAGGGGGCGCGGGGCTACACCTTC | CSAEEGARGYTF | TRBJ1-2 | 12 | NA | TRBV29-1 | TRBD1
TGTGCCAGCACCCACCACCTCACAGGGGGCTCGAACACCGGGGAGCTGTTTTTT | CASTHHLTGGSNTGELFF | TRBJ2-2 | 18 | NA | TRBV7-2 | TRBD1
TGTGCCAGCACCCAGGGGGGGGCTCTCACTGAAGCTTTCTTT | CASTQGGALTEAFF | TRBJ1-1 | 14 | few | TRBV25-1 | TRBD1
TGCAGTGCCCGCACGGACCTAGGGCAGTACTTC | CSARTDLGQYF | TRBJ2-7 | 11 | NA | TRBV20-1 | NA
TGTGCCACCGGGCCGGACAGAATGAACACTGAAGCTTTCTTT | CATGPDRMNTEAFF | TRBJ1-1 | 14 | NA | TRBV19 | NA
TGTGCCACCAGCAGTTTAAAGGGGACGGTCAATTCACCCCTCCACTTT | CATSSLKGTVNSPLHF | TRBJ1-6 | 16 | NA | TRBV15 | NA
TGTGCCAGCAGGTACACTAGCGGAGCGAACACCGGGGAGCTGTTTTTT | CASRYTSGANTGELFF | TRBJ2-2 | 16 | NA | TRBV2 | TRBD2
TGTGCCAGTAAAAGGGACAGTCCCTACGAGCAGTACTTC | CASKRDSPYEQYF | TRBJ2-7 | 13 | many | TRBV5-6 | TRBD1
TGCGCCAGCAGCTTTAGGTCGGCCGCCGCTGAAGCTTTCTTT | CASSFRSAAAEAFF | TRBJ1-1 | 14 | few | TRBV5-1 | NA
TGTGCCAGCTCACCATTTAGAGAAAGGGAGCTGTTTTTT | CASSPFRERELFF | TRBJ2-2 | 13 | NA | TRBV9 | NA
TGCAGTGCCCGAAGCGGGAGAGGGCCTGGCGAGCAGTACTTC | CSARSGRGPGEQYF | TRBJ2-7 | 14 | few | TRBV20-1 | TRBD2
TGTGCCAGCAGCTTGACAGGGGGCCCGGGGAAGACCCAGTACTTC | CASSLTGGPGKTQYF | TRBJ2-5 | 15 | NA | TRBV5-5 | TRBD1
TGTGCCAGCAGTGAAGGGATTGGCGGCAGGGAGAGGGGTGAAGCTTTCTTT | CASSEGIGGRERGEAFF | TRBJ1-1 | 17 | many | TRBV25-1 | NA
TGCGCCAGCAGCCCAGCCTACGAGCGACAGGGTTTTGGAAACACCATATATTTT | CASSPAYERQGFGNTIYF | TRBJ1-3 | 18 | once | TRBV7-2 | TRBD1
TGTGCCAGCAGCGATATGGGGGGGAATGGCTACACCTTC | CASSDMGGNGYTF | TRBJ1-2 | 13 | NA | TRBV2 | NA
TGTGCCAGCAGTATCGTCCCATCCTATAATTCACCCCTCCACTTT | CASSIVPSYNSPLHF | TRBJ1-6 | 15 | few | TRBV7-9 | NA
TGTGCCAGCAGTGAATTGGCAGGGACGGAAAATGAAAAACTGTTTTTT | CASSELAGTENEKLFF | TRBJ1-4 | 16 | many | TRBV25-1 | NA
TGCGCCAGCAGCCAAGATAGTCGAGGCACCCGCGGGATTTACGAGCAGTACTTC | CASSQDSRGTRGIYEQYF | TRBJ2-7 | 18 | NA | TRBV5-8 | NA
TGTGCCAGCATTTTTGACCCTAGCACAGATACGCAGTATTTT | CASIFDPSTDTQYF | TRBJ2-3 | 14 | once | TRBV2 | NA
TGTGCCAGCAGCCGTACGGCTTCTCCTAGCTACGAGCAGTACTTC | CASSRTASPSYEQYF | TRBJ2-7 | 15 | few | TRBV7-9 | NA
TGTGCCAGCAACCCGACAGGGGTGAACACTGAAGCTTTCTTT | CASNPTGVNTEAFF | TRBJ1-1 | 14 | few | TRBV6-6 | TRBD1
TGTGCCAGCAGTGAGGGACTATACCTTTCTCCGTACGAGCAGTACTTC | CASSEGLYLSPYEQYF | TRBJ2-7 | 16 | NA | TRBV6-1 | TRBD2
TGTGCCAGCAGCGTACTCGGGCAGGGGTACGAGCAGTACTTC | CASSVLGQGYEQYF | TRBJ2-7 | 14 | few | TRBV7-8 | NA
TGTGCCACCAGTGGAATTGCGAACACCGGGGAGCTGTTTTTT | CATSGIANTGELFF | TRBJ2-2 | 14 | many | TRBV24-1 | NA
TGTGCCAGCAGATGGGACAGGGGCTCCTACGAGCAGTACTTC | CASRWDRGSYEQYF | TRBJ2-7 | 14 | few | TRBV2 | TRBD1
TGTGCCAGTAGTATTCTGCAGGACACTGAAGCTTTCTTT | CASSILQDTEAFF | TRBJ1-1 | 13 | many | TRBV19 | NA
TGTGCCAGCAGCTTAGGAGGTGGGTTCGCCTATGGCTACACCTTC | CASSLGGGFAYGYTF | TRBJ1-2 | 15 | NA | TRBV13 | NA
TGTGCCAGCAGGGGGACAGGGCTCGCCCTTGAAGCTTTCTTT | CASRGTGLALEAFF | TRBJ1-1 | 14 | few | TRBV6-5 | TRBD1
TGTGCCAGCAGCTTAAGAATCGGACAGGGTATTGGAGAGACCCAGTACTTC | CASSLRIGQGIGETQYF | TRBJ2-5 | 17 | NA | TRBV7-3 | TRBD1
TGTGCCAGCAGCTTTACCCCCTACGAGCAGTACTTC | CASSFTPYEQYF | TRBJ2-7 | 12 | NA | TRBV7-9 | NA
TGTGCCTGGAGACCCGGGACAGGGAGTGTCGCAAATTCACCCCTCCACTTT | CAWRPGTGSVANSPLHF | TRBJ1-6 | 17 | NA | TRBV30 | TRBD1
TGTGCCAGCAGCTTCAGCGGGTCGGGGAATCAGCCCCAGCATTTT | CASSFSGSGNQPQHF | TRBJ1-5 | 15 | many | TRBV7-9 | NA
TGTGCCAGCAGCCCCGGGACAGAGGGCACCGGGGAGCTGTTTTTT | CASSPGTEGTGELFF | TRBJ2-2 | 15 | once | TRBV7-6 | TRBD1
TGTGCCAGTACTACAGGGTTTCAGCCCCAGCATTTT | CASTTGFQPQHF | TRBJ1-5 | 12 | NA | TRBV19 | NA
TGTGCCAGCAGCCTCGGGACAGTAGGGAATTCACCCCTCCACTTT | CASSLGTVGNSPLHF | TRBJ1-6 | 15 | few | TRBV7-2 | TRBD1
TGTGCCAGCAGTGCCCACGGGCCCTACGAGCAGTACTTC | CASSAHGPYEQYF | TRBJ2-7 | 13 | many | TRBV25-1 | NA
TGTGCCAGCAGTCCGGGGACGGCGAGAAATGAAAAACTGTTTTTT | CASSPGTARNEKLFF | TRBJ1-4 | 15 | NA | TRBV12-3/TRBV12-4 | NA
TGTGCCATCGGACGAGGGGGCGATGGCTACACCTTC | CAIGRGGDGYTF | TRBJ1-2 | 12 | NA | TRBV19 | TRBD1
TGCAGGGGGGCGCAGAACACTGAAGCTTTCTTT | CRGAQNTEAFF | TRBJ1-1 | 11 | NA | TRBV20-1 | NA